Presented here are 4 T cell receptor beta chains from one specimen sequenced in a study of T cell responses to AZD1222 COVID-19 vaccine. Profiled with immunoSEQ multiplex PCR; TCRdb holds only in-frame clones, not every one. Of roughly 120,000 clones listed, 85% to 90% were seen once; the top ten hold around 12%. Material: peripheral blood, obtained on day 0 of AZD1222 vaccination. The receptors here all came from an adult in good health.

The CDR3 sequence: CASSWYSRTDTQYF. CDR3 nucleotide sequence: TGTGCCAGCAGTTGGTACTCCCGCACAGATACGCAGTATTTT. This sequence joins TRBV6-2 or TRBV6-3 and TRBJ2-3, with D uncertain. V was shortened by 4 bases and J by 1 base, with 9 bases between the two germline ends. The CDR3 loop spans 14 amino acids. The V gene's germline CDR1 is MNHEY and CDR2 SVGEGT.

The J gene is TRBJ1-5, the V gene TRBV9, with 7 bases that match TRBD1. The ends lost 0 bases at V and 4 bases at J; junction bases unmatched: 10. The CDR3 length is 17 residues. Germline CDR1 SGDLS, CDR2 YYNGEE. CDR3 protein: CASSVGAGGWENQPQHF. The CDR3 DNA reads as TGTGCCAGCAGCGTAGGGGCAGGGGGATGGGAAAATCAGCCCCAGCATTTT.

The count of this clone is one. The chain combines TRBV4-3 with TRBJ2-7; 10 bases align to TRBD2. Germline V gene lookup returns CDR1 LGHNA and CDR2 YSLEER. Losses at the gene ends were 4 bases for V and 4 bases for J; bases not matched to a gene: 7. This CDR3 comprises 15 residues. The CDR3, as DNA: TGCGCCAGCAGCCCAGTAGCGGGGGGAGCTTACGAGCAGTACTTC. It yields the protein CASSPVAGGAYEQYF.

CDR3 residues: CASSYRRQGYGYTF. The CDR3 DNA is TGTGCCAGCAGTTATCGCAGACAGGGATATGGCTACACCTTC. The rearrangement joins TRBV6-5 to TRBJ1-2, with TRBD1 matching 7 bases. The CDR3 consists of 14 residues. Trimming removed 3 bases from V and 5 bases from J; junction bases left unmatched: 6. Germline CDR1 and CDR2: MNHEY and SVGAGI.